These T cell receptor beta chains were read from a single sample in a study of regulatory T cells in long-lasting Graves disease. TCRdb used MiXCR to reprocess the multiplex PCR reads, holding one entry per CDR3 protein. The data hold about 540,000 distinct CDR3 sequences, with roughly 14% observed a single time. The same data also contributed to another study, on T cells in Graves' hyperthyroidism and ophthalmopathy.

The specimen was peripheral blood mononuclear cells (PBMCs), collected at new diagnosis, from a patient treated with antithyroid drugs. Receptors were obtained from a man aged 30 to 39 with Graves disease. CDR3s include the opening cysteine and the closing phenylalanine or tryptophan. D genes are given only for firm matches. Some rows mark clone size as missing; the rest say once, few, many or name a class of expanded clone.

v_call	clone_size	d_call	j_call	cdr3_nt	cdr3_aa
TRBV20-1	many	-	TRBJ2-5	TGCAGTGCTAGAGATCCGGGAGTCGCTCAAGAGACCCAGTACTTC	CSARDPGVAQETQYF
TRBV6-2/TRBV6-3	-	-	TRBJ1-5	TGTGCCAGCAGTGAATTAGGTGGATATAGCAATCAGCCCCAGCATTTT	CASSELGGYSNQPQHF
TRBV29-1	-	TRBD1	TRBJ2-7	TGCAGCGTTAGTGAGGGACAGGCAACCGAGCAGTACTTC	CSVSEGQATEQYF
TRBV7-9	few	-	TRBJ1-2	TGTGCCAGCAGCTTAGGTCCAGATGGCTACACCTTC	CASSLGPDGYTF
TRBV11-2	few	TRBD1	TRBJ2-1	TGTGCCAGCAGCTTAGTGGGACAGGGTAATGAGCAGTTCTTC	CASSLVGQGNEQFF
TRBV6-2/TRBV6-3	many	TRBD2	TRBJ2-3	TGTGCCAGCAGTTACACCCTCCCGGGACTAGCGACAGATACGCAGTATTTT	CASSYTLPGLATDTQYF
TRBV20-1	many	TRBD2	TRBJ2-1	TGCAGTGCCTTGGGACTAGCGGGCCTTAGGAGCTCCTACAATGAGCAGTTCTTC	CSALGLAGLRSSYNEQFF
TRBV12-3/TRBV12-4	-	-	TRBJ2-7	TGTGCCAGCAGTTTTAGGAGGGCCTACGAGCAGTACTTC	CASSFRRAYEQYF
TRBV7-8	many	-	TRBJ2-3	TGTGCCAGCAGTCAGCCTTTGGATACGCAGTATTTT	CASSQPLDTQYF
TRBV11-1	many	-	TRBJ1-1	TGTGCCAGCGGGGGTGTCTACACTGAAGCTTTCTTT	CASGGVYTEAFF
TRBV20-1	many	TRBD2	TRBJ2-5	TGCAGTGCTAGGGCTTTAATAGCGGGAGAGGGGCAAGAGACCCAGTACTTC	CSARALIAGEGQETQYF
TRBV27	few	-	TRBJ2-3	TGTGCCAGCAGTTTTGTCGGACGGACGGCAGATACGCAGTATTTT	CASSFVGRTADTQYF
TRBV29-1	many	-	TRBJ2-7	TGCAGCGTAGAGGACAGACAGACCCTCCACGAGCAGTACTTC	CSVEDRQTLHEQYF
TRBV2	-	-	TRBJ2-5	TGTGCCAGCAGTGGCCACCCGTCGGAGACCCAGTACTTC	CASSGHPSETQYF
TRBV7-2	-	-	TRBJ1-1	TGTGCCAGCAGCTTACAAGACACTGAAGCTTTCTTT	CASSLQDTEAFF
TRBV5-1	-	-	TRBJ1-2	TGCGCCAGCAGCGTTGGCGATGTGTCAGGCGTCCATGGCTACACCTTC	CASSVGDVSGVHGYTF
TRBV9	few	-	TRBJ2-7	TGTGCCAGCAGCGTAGCTGGACATAGCTCCTACGAGCAGTACTTC	CASSVAGHSSYEQYF
TRBV12-3/TRBV12-4	few	-	TRBJ1-2	TGTGCCAGCAGCTTAGGGGGGGTAGGGGGTGGCTACACCTTC	CASSLGGVGGGYTF
TRBV7-9	few	-	TRBJ2-1	TGTGCCAGCAATCTACTAGAATACCTAGGTGAGCAGTTCTTC	CASNLLEYLGEQFF
TRBV13	many	TRBD2	TRBJ2-5	TGTGCCAGCAGCCCACGGACTAGCGGGTTTCCAGAGACCCAGTACTTC	CASSPRTSGFPETQYF
TRBV5-1	many	-	TRBJ2-7	TGCGCCAGCAGCTTGGCCCGGACTGGGTACGAGCAGTACTTC	CASSLARTGYEQYF
TRBV7-6	few	TRBD2	TRBJ2-2	TGTGCCAGCAGCTTAGTCATAGCGGGAGGATCCGGGGAGCTGTTTTTT	CASSLVIAGGSGELFF
TRBV5-6	many	-	TRBJ2-1	TGTGCCAGCAGCCGAGGGCGGGGCGGGTACGATGAGCAGTTCTTC	CASSRGRGGYDEQFF
TRBV18	few	TRBD1	TRBJ1-2	TGTGCCAGCTCACCGCAAAACCCGGGACAGCTTTCCCTACCCTATGGCTACACCTTC	CASSPQNPGQLSLPYGYTF
TRBV2	many	TRBD2	TRBJ2-3	TGTGCCAGCAGTGGGGCTAGCGGCAGCACAGATACGCAGTATTTT	CASSGASGSTDTQYF
TRBV6-1	many	TRBD2	TRBJ2-1	TGTGCCAGCAGAGGCCTAGCGGGATTCGATGAGCAGTTCTTC	CASRGLAGFDEQFF
TRBV27	many	TRBD1	TRBJ1-5	TGTGCCAGTAGACAGGGGGCTCAGCCCCAGCATTTT	CASRQGAQPQHF